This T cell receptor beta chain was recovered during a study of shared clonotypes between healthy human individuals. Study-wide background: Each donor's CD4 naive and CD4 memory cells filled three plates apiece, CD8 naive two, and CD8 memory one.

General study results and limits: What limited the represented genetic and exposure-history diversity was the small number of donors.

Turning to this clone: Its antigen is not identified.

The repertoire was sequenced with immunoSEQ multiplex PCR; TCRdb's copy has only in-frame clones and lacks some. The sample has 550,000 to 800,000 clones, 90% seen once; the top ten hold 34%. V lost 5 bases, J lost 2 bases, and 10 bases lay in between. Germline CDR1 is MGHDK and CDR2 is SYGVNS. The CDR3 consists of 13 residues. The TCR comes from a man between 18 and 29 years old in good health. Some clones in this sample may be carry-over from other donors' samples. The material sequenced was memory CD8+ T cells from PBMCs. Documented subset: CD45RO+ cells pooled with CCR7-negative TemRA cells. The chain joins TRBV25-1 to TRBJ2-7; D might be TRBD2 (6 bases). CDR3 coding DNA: TGTGCCAGCAGTAATCCGGGGGCCTACGAGCAGTACTTC. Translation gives CASSNPGAYEQYF.